This TCR beta chain was recovered during a study of blood T cell repertoires in COVID-19. V lost 8 bases to trimming and J lost 0 bases, with 14 bases between them. This CDR3 is built from 14 residues. Germline CDR1 SNHLY, CDR2 FYNNEI. Enrolled through a virtual design, the participants were between roughly 18 and 95 years of age and came from around 25 US areas. Clinical history reported by participants formed the basis on which cohorts were assigned. Cohort 3 donors were reported recovered after two negative PCRs, clearance, or symptom resolution. This clone has a single count. Per the authors' pipeline: Researchers report that nucleated cell counts were estimated from reference gene primer amplification. Here immunoSEQ multiplex PCR was the method, and the copy in TCRdb shows in-frame clones only, minus some. V, J and clone size derive from that table, while D and trimming were established from the DNA sequence. The table has 200,000 to 300,000 clones, more than 85% seen once.

Sequencing was carried out using PBMCs or T cells enriched from blood (not recorded which). The rearrangement uses TRBV2 and TRBJ2-7; no firm D call. This TCR was recovered from a woman under 40 who had recovered from COVID-19. The CDR3 bases are TGTGCCAGCCTCCGGTTCCTCGGCTCCTACGAGCAGTACTTC. Its translation is CASLRFLGSYEQYF.